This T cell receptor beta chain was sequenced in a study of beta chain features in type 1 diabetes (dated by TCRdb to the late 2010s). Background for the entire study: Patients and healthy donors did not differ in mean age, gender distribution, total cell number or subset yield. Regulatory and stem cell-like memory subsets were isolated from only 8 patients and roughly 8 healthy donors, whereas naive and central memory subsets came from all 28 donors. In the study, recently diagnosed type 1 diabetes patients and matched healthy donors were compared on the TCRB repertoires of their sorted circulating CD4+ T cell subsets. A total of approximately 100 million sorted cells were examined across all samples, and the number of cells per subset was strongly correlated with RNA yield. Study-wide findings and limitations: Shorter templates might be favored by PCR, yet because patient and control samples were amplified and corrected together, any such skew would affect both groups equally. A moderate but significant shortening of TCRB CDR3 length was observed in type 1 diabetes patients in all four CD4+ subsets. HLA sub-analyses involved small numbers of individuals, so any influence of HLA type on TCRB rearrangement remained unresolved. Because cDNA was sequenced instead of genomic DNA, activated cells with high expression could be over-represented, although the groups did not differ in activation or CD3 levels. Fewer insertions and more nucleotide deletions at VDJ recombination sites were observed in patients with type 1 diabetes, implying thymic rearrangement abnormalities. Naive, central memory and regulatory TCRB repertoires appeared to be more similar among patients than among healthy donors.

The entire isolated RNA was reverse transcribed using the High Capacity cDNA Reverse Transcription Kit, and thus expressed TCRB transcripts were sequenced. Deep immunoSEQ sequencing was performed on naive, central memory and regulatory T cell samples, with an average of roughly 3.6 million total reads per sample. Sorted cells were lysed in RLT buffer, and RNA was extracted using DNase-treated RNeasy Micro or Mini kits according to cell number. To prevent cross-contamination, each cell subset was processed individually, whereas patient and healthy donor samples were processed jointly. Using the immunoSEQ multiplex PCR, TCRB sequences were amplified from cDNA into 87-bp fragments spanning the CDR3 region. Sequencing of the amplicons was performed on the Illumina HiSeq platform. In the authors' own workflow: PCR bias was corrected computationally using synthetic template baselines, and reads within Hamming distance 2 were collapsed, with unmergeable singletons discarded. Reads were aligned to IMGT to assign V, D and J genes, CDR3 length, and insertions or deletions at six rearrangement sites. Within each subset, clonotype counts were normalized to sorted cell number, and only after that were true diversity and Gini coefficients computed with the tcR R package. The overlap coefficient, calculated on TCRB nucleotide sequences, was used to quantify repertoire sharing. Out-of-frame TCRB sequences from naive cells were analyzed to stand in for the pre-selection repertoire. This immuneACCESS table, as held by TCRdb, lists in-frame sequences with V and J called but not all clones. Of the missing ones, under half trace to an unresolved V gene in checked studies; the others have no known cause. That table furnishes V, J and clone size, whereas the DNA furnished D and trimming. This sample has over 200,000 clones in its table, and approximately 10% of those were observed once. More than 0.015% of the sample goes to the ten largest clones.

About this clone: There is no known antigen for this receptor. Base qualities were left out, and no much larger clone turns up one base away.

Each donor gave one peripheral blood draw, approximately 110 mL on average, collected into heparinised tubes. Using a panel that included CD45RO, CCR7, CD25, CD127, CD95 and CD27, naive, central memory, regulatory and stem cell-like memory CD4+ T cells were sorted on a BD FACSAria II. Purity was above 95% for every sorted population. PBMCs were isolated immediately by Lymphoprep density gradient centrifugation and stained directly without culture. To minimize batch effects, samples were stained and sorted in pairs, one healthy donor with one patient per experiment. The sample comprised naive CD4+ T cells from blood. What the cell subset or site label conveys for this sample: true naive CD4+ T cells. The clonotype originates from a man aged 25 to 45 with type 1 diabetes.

The sequenced DNA: TGTGCCAGCAGTTCCATCCGGGACAGGGGAGTCTCGGGTTTCTTT. Translated, it reads CASSSIRDRGVSGFF. The chain joins TRBV6-6 to TRBJ1-1; the central 10 bases match TRBD1. Ends trimmed: V by 4 bases, J by 13 bases; bases unmatched to a gene: 15. As encoded in the germline V gene (reference sequence), CDR1 is MNHNY while CDR2 is SVGAGI. The CDR3 goes from the cysteine to the phenylalanine over 15 residues. Only CDR3 DNA is held: 45 bases, read in frame from base 1.